These T cell receptor beta chains were read from a single sample in a study of T-cell memory formation after mild COVID-19. TCRdb re-called the 5' RACE reads through MiXCR, storing one row per CDR3 protein. Altogether roughly 510,000 distinct CDR3 sequences are present, roughly 17% being singletons, with the ten largest covering 8.1%. The source material was PBMCs or a T cell subset sorted from them (not recorded which). Receptors were obtained from an adult woman who had mild COVID-19 (a few samples of this study predate the infection). Cell type and time point are not known. CDR3s include the opening cysteine and the closing phenylalanine or tryptophan. The D gene is left open where the match is weak. Expanded clones are given a class, and other clones once, few, many or no size at all.

>few|TRBV11-3|TRBJ2-5|.
CASSLVWESAGETQYF
TGTGCCAGCAGCTTAGTGTGGGAATCCGCCGGAGAGACCCAGTACTTC
>.|TRBV6-1|TRBJ1-4|.
CASERVRLFF
TGTGCCAGTGAAAGGGTGCGACTGTTTTTT
>.|TRBV20-1|TRBJ1-2|TRBD1
CSAPPLAGTGGRGYTF
TGCAGTGCTCCACCCCTCGCCGGGACAGGGGGTAGGGGCTACACCTTC
>many|TRBV29-1|TRBJ1-1|.
CSVVRGGSYTEAFF
TGCAGCGTTGTACGGGGTGGGAGTTACACTGAAGCTTTCTTT
>few|TRBV29-1|TRBJ2-1|.
CSVDGLAEVREQFF
TGCAGCGTTGATGGGCTAGCCGAGGTTAGGGAGCAGTTCTTC
>.|TRBV15|TRBJ1-2|.
CATSRGKLKGYTF
TGTGCCACCAGCAGAGGAAAGTTAAAAGGCTACACCTTC
>.|TRBV7-6|TRBJ2-7|TRBD1
CASSLVSRGLNEQYF
TGTGCCAGCAGCTTAGTCAGCAGGGGGCTCAACGAGCAGTACTTC
>many|TRBV5-1|TRBJ2-3|TRBD2
CASSLIRLAGREDTQYF
TGCGCCAGCAGCTTGATCAGACTAGCGGGGAGGGAAGATACGCAGTATTTT
>.|TRBV9|TRBJ2-7|TRBD1
CASSSGQGATYEQYF
TGTGCCAGCAGTTCGGGACAGGGGGCCACCTACGAGCAGTACTTC
>few|TRBV7-2|TRBJ2-3|.
CASSPPPTRNTQYF
TGTGCCAGCAGCCCTCCGCCTACTAGAAATACGCAGTATTTT
>.|TRBV12-3/TRBV12-4|TRBJ1-2|.
CASSSNGYGYTF
TGTGCCAGCAGTTCCAACGGCTATGGCTACACCTTC
>.|TRBV11-2|TRBJ2-1|.
CASSLGVTPYNEQFF
TGTGCCAGCAGCTTAGGAGTCACACCCTACAATGAGCAGTTCTTC
>.|TRBV9|TRBJ2-7|TRBD1
CASSPGTEHEQYF
TGTGCCAGCAGCCCCGGGACAGAGCACGAGCAGTACTTC
>.|TRBV4-1|TRBJ2-2|.
CASSRGMDILRGTGELFF
TGCGCCAGCAGCCGAGGAATGGACATTCTAAGAGGGACCGGGGAGCTGTTTTTT
>few|TRBV9|TRBJ2-7|TRBD1
CASSVTGGSYEQYF
TGTGCCAGCAGCGTCACAGGGGGCAGCTACGAGCAGTACTTC
>.|TRBV5-1|TRBJ1-1|.
CASRQGDFLNTEAFF
TGCGCCAGCAGACAGGGAGATTTTTTGAACACTGAAGCTTTCTTT
>few|TRBV7-8|TRBJ2-1|.
CASSRGNNEQFF
TGTGCCAGCAGCCGGGGAAACAATGAGCAGTTCTTC
>.|TRBV24-1|TRBJ1-2|.
CATSDYLYGYTF
TGTGCCACCAGTGATTATCTCTATGGCTACACCTTC
>.|TRBV4-3|TRBJ2-7|.
CASSQGRVGSSSYEQYF
TGCGCCAGCAGCCAAGGAAGGGTGGGCTCGAGCTCCTACGAGCAGTACTTC
>.|TRBV29-1|TRBJ2-5|.
CSVEDPGPQETQYF
TGCAGCGTTGAAGATCCAGGGCCCCAAGAGACCCAGTACTTC
>few|TRBV7-2|TRBJ2-1|.
CASSILDLNNEQFF
TGTGCCAGCAGCATTCTGGACCTCAACAATGAGCAGTTCTTC
>.|TRBV5-4|TRBJ2-5|.
CASSTGTWETQYF
TGTGCCAGCAGCACCGGGACTTGGGAGACCCAGTACTTC
>.|TRBV11-3|TRBJ2-1|TRBD2
CASSPPTSGSLNEQFF
TGTGCCAGCAGCCCACCGACTAGCGGGAGTCTCAATGAGCAGTTCTTC
>many|TRBV10-3|TRBJ1-4|.
CAISETHGRENEKLFF
TGTGCCATCAGTGAGACTCATGGCAGGGAAAATGAAAAACTGTTTTTT
>.|TRBV6-2/TRBV6-3|TRBJ1-3|.
CASSFRRASGNTIYF
TGTGCCAGCAGTTTCAGGCGTGCCTCTGGAAACACCATATATTTT
>few|TRBV2|TRBJ1-2|TRBD1
CASSRGFVGYTF
TGTGCCAGCAGCAGGGGGTTTGTTGGCTACACCTTC
>.|TRBV7-9|TRBJ2-4|.
CASSPDIQYF
TGTGCCAGCAGCCCCGACATTCAGTACTTC
>few|TRBV5-5|TRBJ2-1|.
CASSLDIARFDEQFF
TGTGCCAGCAGCTTGGACATAGCGAGGTTCGATGAGCAGTTCTTC
>.|TRBV27|TRBJ1-6|.
CASSFGDPYNSPLHF
TGTGCCAGCAGTTTTGGTGATCCCTATAATTCACCCCTCCACTTT
>few|TRBV4-3|TRBJ2-4|.
CASSQEERQGLAKNIQYF
TGCGCCAGCAGCCAAGAGGAGAGACAGGGACTAGCCAAAAACATTCAGTACTTC
>few|TRBV24-1|TRBJ1-2|.
CATNDAGYDGYTF
TGTGCCACCAATGACGCGGGATACGATGGCTACACCTTC
>.|TRBV29-1|TRBJ1-4|TRBD1
CSVDSGGASEKLFF
TGCAGCGTTGATTCAGGGGGCGCGTCTGAAAAACTGTTTTTT
>.|TRBV7-9|TRBJ2-1|TRBD2
CASSLYLAGGGNEQFF
TGTGCCAGCAGCCTGTATCTAGCGGGAGGGGGGAATGAGCAGTTCTTC
>many|TRBV9|TRBJ2-1|.
CASSVAPNEQFF
TGTGCCAGCAGCGTAGCCCCCAATGAGCAGTTCTTC
>few|TRBV5-1|TRBJ1-5|.
CASRVGNQPQHF
TGCGCCAGCAGGGTGGGGAATCAGCCCCAGCATTTT
>.|TRBV24-1|TRBJ2-5|.
CATSDPKTVRGQETQYF
TGTGCCACCAGTGACCCCAAGACAGTCCGAGGGCAAGAGACCCAGTACTTC
>few|TRBV4-1|TRBJ2-3|.
CASSPKIGFPKPADTQYF
TGCGCCAGCAGCCCAAAAATAGGGTTTCCAAAGCCAGCAGATACGCAGTATTTT
>few|TRBV6-2/TRBV6-3|TRBJ2-3|TRBD1
CASSTTGDHTDTQYF
TGTGCCAGCAGTACGACAGGGGACCACACAGATACGCAGTATTTT
>.|TRBV5-1|TRBJ2-3|TRBD2
CASSLRQKTSGGAPLGTDTQYF
TGCGCCAGCAGCTTACGACAAAAAACTAGCGGGGGGGCCCCCCTGGGCACAGATACGCAGTATTTT
>few|TRBV6-4|TRBJ2-1|.
CASSDNYEQFF
TGTGCCAGCAGTGACAACTATGAGCAGTTCTTC
>.|TRBV11-2|TRBJ2-2|.
CASARRGNTGELFF
TGTGCCAGCGCCAGGAGGGGAAACACCGGGGAGCTGTTTTTT
>.|TRBV4-3|TRBJ1-2|TRBD1
CASSQVLPPPGQSYYGYTF
TGCGCCAGCAGCCAAGTACTTCCCCCCCCGGGACAGAGTTACTATGGCTACACCTTC
>few|TRBV2|TRBJ1-6|.
CASTGGQPGNSPLHF
TGTGCCAGCACCGGGGGCCAGCCGGGTAATTCACCCCTCCACTTT
>few|TRBV24-1|TRBJ2-3|TRBD2
CATSDFSSSGRRDTQYF
TGTGCCACCAGTGATTTTTCCTCTAGCGGGAGGCGAGATACGCAGTATTTT
>.|TRBV13|TRBJ2-5|.
CASSPGGRQETQYF
TGTGCCAGCAGTCCAGGGGGGCGGCAAGAGACCCAGTACTTC
>few|TRBV7-3|TRBJ2-2|.
CASSFRQDLTGELFF
TGTGCCAGCAGCTTCAGACAGGATCTCACCGGGGAGCTGTTTTTT
>once|TRBV5-6|TRBJ2-1|.
CASSLTPPTYNEQFF
TGTGCCAGCAGCTTAACCCCGCCCACCTACAATGAGCAGTTCTTC
>few|TRBV30|TRBJ1-5|.
CAWSVGSSNQPQHF
TGTGCCTGGAGTGTAGGGAGTAGCAATCAGCCCCAGCATTTT
>.|TRBV20-1|TRBJ2-7|.
CSARGPAYEQYF
TGCAGTGCTAGAGGCCCCGCCTACGAGCAGTACTTC
>few|TRBV6-6|TRBJ1-1|.
CASRNPQGGGTEAFF
TGTGCCAGCAGGAACCCGCAGGGTGGGGGCACTGAAGCTTTCTTT
>few|TRBV7-8|TRBJ2-3|TRBD2
CASSSLAGIDTDTQYF
TGTGCCAGCAGCTCCTTAGCGGGGATAGACACAGATACGCAGTATTTT
>.|TRBV2|TRBJ1-1|.
CASTQWVRGNTEAFF
TGTGCCAGCACCCAGTGGGTACGCGGGAACACTGAAGCTTTCTTT
>few|TRBV5-1|TRBJ2-5|.
CASSLGLAIQETQYF
TGCGCCAGCAGCTTGGGTCTAGCGATCCAAGAGACCCAGTACTTC
>once|TRBV29-1|TRBJ2-1|.
CSVEHYWDRSGNEQFF
TGCAGCGTTGAACATTATTGGGACCGGAGCGGCAATGAGCAGTTCTTC
>few|TRBV7-8|TRBJ2-2|.
CASSLRLGNTGELFF
TGTGCCAGCAGCTTACGGTTAGGGAACACCGGGGAGCTGTTTTTT
>.|TRBV4-2|TRBJ2-6|TRBD2
CASSQVAGDVSGANVLTF
TGTGCCAGCAGCCAAGTAGCGGGGGACGTCTCTGGGGCCAACGTCCTGACTTTC
>.|TRBV9|TRBJ2-7|TRBD2
CASRAPGGSNEQYF
TGTGCCAGCAGGGCCCCGGGAGGATCAAACGAGCAGTACTTC